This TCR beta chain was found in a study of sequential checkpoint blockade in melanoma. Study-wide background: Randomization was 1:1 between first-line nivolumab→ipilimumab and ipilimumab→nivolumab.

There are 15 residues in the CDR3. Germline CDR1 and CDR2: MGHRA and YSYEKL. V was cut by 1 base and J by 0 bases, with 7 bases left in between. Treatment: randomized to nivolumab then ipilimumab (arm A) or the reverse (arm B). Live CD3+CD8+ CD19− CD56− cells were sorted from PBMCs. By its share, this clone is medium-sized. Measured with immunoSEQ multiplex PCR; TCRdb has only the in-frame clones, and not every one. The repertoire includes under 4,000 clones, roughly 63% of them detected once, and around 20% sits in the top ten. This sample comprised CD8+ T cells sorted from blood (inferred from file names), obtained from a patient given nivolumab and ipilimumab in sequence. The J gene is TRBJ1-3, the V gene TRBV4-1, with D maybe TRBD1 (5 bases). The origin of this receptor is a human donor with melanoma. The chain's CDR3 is CASSQGTSSGNTIYF. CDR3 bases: TGCGCCAGCAGCCAAGGGACAAGCTCTGGAAACACCATATATTTT.